This T cell receptor beta chain is from a study of OX40 agonist ivuxolimab in advanced cancers. Whole-study context: Partial responses were achieved by three patients, one with hepatocellular carcinoma and two with cutaneous melanoma. General study findings and limits: Among the nonresponders, some also had low normalized T-cell clonal expansion. More expanded clones were found, on average, in CD8+ than in CD4+ T cells.

Method: immunoSEQ multiplex PCR; TCRdb's copy keeps in-frame clones and lacks some. The table includes roughly 74,000 clones, over 85% detected once. Details on this clone: What it recognizes is unknown.

No patient had autoimmune disease or received systemic immunosuppression. Between the trimmed V and J ends, which lost 7 bases and 1 base, there was a span of 14 bases. This CDR3 region has 16 residues. Germline loops: CDR1 LNHDA, CDR2 SQIVND (reference sequence). The clonotype was recovered from an adult with an advanced solid tumor such as melanoma, head and neck, liver or kidney cancer. The sample here was CD4+ or CD8+ T cells sorted from blood, taken in a trial of the OX40 agonist ivuxolimab. The chain combines TRBV19 with TRBJ1-6; D unresolved. The chain's CDR3 is CASTVTDKSYNSPLHF. CDR3 sequence (DNA): TGTGCCAGTACCGTAACAGACAAATCCTATAATTCACCCCTCCACTTT.